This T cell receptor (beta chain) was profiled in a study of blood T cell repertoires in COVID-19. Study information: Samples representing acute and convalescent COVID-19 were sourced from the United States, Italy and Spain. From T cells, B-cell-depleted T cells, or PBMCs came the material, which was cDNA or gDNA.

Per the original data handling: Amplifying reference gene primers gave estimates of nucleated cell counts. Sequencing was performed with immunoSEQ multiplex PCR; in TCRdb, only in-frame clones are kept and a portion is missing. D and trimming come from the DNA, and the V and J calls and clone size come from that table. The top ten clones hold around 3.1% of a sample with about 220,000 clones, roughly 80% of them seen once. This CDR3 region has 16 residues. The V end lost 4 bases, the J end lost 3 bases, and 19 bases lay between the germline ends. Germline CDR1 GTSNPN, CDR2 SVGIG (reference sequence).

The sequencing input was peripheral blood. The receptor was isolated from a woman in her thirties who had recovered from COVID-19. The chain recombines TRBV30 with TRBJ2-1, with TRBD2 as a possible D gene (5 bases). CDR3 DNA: TGTGCCTGGAACGCGGGTCCCCCGATGGGCTACAATGAGCAGTTCTTC. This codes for CAWNAGPPMGYNEQFF.